This entry features one TCR beta chain sequence. Its antigen remains unidentified. The data were obtained in a study of metastatic and nonmetastatic thyroid tumors. Study at large: Repertoire comparison spanned blood and tumor or nodule tissue of malignant and benign thyroid patients. General study results and limits: Across blood and tumor, TCR beta diversity in malignant thyroid tumors was reportedly significantly higher than in benign nodules.

The V end lost 4 bases, the J end lost 1 base, and 3 bases lay between the germline ends. This CDR3 is 12 amino acids long. Thyroid surgery took place with no prior treatment in any patient. Per the authors' pipeline: Between-group CDR3 differences, defined by clinicopathological status, yielded a distant-metastasis classifier for papillary thyroid cancer. MiXCR re-clonotyped the PCR reads for TCRdb. The V and J calls and clone size are TCRdb's, not the authors'. The repertoire holds approximately 38,000 clones, with approximately 30% as singletons. The sample taken for sequencing was blood. This TCR derives from a male donor with papillary thyroid cancer or a benign thyroid nodule (not recorded which). Some clones in this sample may be carry-over from other donors' samples. The chain is built from TRBV12-3 or TRBV12-4 and TRBJ2-3; unclear D gene. The CDR3: CASSSRTDTQYF. CDR3 DNA sequence: TGTGCCAGCAGTTCCCGCACAGATACGCAGTATTTT.